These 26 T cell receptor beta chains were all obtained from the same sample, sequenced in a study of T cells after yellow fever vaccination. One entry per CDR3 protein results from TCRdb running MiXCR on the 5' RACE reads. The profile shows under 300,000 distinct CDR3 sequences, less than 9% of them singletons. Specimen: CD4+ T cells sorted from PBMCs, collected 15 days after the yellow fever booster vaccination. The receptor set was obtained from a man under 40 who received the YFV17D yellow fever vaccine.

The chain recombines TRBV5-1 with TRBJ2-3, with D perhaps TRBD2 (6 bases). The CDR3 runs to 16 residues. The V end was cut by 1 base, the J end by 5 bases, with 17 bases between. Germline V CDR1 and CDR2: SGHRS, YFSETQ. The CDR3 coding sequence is TGCGCCAGCAGCTTGTGGGCGGGACGGGGGAGAGATACGCAGTATTTT. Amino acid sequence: CASSLWAGRGRDTQYF.

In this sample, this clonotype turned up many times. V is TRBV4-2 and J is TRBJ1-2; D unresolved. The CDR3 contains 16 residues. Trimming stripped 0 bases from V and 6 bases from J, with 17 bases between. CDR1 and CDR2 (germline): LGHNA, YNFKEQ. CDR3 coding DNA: TGTGCCAGCAGCCAAGATCGGTTAGGAAATTCCCATGGCTACACCTTC. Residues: CASSQDRLGNSHGYTF.

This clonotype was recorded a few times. As DNA, the CDR3 is TGTGCCAGCAGCTTGGTAGTAGGCGAGCAGTACTTC. Translating it yields CASSLVVGEQYF. The rearrangement links TRBV5-6 to TRBJ2-7; no definite D call. The CDR3 sequence is 12 residues long. Between the trimmed V and J ends, which lost 0 bases and 6 bases, there was a span of 7 bases. Looked up from germline, CDR1 is SGHDT and CDR2 is YYEEEE.

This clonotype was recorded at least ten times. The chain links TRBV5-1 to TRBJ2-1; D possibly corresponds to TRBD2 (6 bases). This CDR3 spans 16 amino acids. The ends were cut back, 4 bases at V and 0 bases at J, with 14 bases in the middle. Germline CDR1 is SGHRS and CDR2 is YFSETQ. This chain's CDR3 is CASSTWGDSSYNEQFF. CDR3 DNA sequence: TGCGCCAGCAGCACGTGGGGGGATAGCTCCTACAATGAGCAGTTCTTC.

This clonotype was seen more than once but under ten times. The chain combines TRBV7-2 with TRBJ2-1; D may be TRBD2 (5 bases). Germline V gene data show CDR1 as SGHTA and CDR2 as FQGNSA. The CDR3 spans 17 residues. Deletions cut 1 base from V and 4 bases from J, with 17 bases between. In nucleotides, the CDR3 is TGTGCCAGCAGCTTAGTTGCCAGTGGGAGAGGTTACAATGAGCAGTTCTTC. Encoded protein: CASSLVASGRGYNEQFF. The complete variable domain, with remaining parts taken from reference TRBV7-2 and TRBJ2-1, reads GAGVSQSPSNKVTEKGKDVELRCDPISGHTALYWYRQSLGQGLEFLIYFQGNSAPDKSGLPSDRFSAERTGGSVSTLTIQRTQQEDSAVYLCASSLVASGRGYNEQFFGPGTRLTVL.

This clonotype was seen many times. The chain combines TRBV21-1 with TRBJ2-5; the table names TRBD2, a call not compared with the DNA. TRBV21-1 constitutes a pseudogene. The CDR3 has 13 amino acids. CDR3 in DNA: TGTGCCAGAAAAGGGACTCCCCAAGAGACCCAGTACTTC. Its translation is CARKGTPQETQYF.

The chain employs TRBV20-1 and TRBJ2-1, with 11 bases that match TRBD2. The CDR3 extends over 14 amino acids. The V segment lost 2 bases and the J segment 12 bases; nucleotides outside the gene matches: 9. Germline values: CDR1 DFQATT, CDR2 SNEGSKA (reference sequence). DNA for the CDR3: TGCAGTGCTAGACCTAGCGGGAGGCCCGAGGGGCAGTTCTTC. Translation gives CSARPSGRPEGQFF.

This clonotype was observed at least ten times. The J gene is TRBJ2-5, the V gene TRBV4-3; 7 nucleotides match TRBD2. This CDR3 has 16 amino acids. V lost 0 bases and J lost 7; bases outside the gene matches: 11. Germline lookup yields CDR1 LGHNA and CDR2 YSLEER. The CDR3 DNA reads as TGCGCCAGCAGCCAAGAGGATTGGGGGGGATCGGGGACCCAGTACTTC. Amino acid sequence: CASSQEDWGGSGTQYF.

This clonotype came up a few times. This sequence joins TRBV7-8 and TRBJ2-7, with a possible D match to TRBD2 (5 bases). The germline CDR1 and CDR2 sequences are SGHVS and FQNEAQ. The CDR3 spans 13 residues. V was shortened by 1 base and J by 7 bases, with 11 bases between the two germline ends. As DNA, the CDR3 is TGTGCCAGCAGCTTAGTCACGGGATGGGAGCAGTACTTC. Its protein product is CASSLVTGWEQYF.

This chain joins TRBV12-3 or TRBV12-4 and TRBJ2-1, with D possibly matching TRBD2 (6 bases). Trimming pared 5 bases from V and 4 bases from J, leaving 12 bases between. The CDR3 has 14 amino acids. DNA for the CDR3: TGTGCCAGCAGTCCGTCAGGGAGGTACAATGAGCAGTTCTTC. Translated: CASSPSGRYNEQFF.

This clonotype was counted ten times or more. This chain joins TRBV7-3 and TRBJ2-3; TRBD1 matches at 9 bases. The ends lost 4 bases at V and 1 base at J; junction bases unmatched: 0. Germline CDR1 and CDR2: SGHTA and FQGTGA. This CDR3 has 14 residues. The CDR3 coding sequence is TGTGCCAGCAGCTGGGACAGGGGCACAGATACGCAGTATTTT. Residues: CASSWDRGTDTQYF. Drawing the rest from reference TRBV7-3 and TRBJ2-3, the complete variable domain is GAGVSQTPSNKVTEKGKYVELRCDPISGHTALYWYRQSLGQGPEFLIYFQGTGAADDSGLPNDRFFAVRPEGSVSTLKIQRTERGDSAVYLCASSWDRGTDTQYFGPGTRLTVL.

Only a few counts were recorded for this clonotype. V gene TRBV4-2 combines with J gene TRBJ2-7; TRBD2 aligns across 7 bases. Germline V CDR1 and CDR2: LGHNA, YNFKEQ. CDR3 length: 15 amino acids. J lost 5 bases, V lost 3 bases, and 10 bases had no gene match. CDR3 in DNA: TGTGCCAGCAGCCACGCCGGGACTCGGGGGGACGAGCAGTACTTC. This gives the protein CASSHAGTRGDEQYF.

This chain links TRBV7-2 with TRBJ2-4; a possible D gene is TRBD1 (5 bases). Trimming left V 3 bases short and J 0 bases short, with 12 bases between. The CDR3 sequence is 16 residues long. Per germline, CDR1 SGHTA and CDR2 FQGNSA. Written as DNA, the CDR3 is TGTGCCAGCAGCTTTGTGGGGCCATCAGCCAAAAACATTCAGTACTTC. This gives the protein CASSFVGPSAKNIQYF.

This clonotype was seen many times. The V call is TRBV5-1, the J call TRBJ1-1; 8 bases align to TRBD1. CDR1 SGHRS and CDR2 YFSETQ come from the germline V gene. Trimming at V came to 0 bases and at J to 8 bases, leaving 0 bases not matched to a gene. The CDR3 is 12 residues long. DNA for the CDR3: TGCGCCAGCAGCTTGGGGGACAGGGAAGCTTTCTTT. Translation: CASSLGDREAFF.

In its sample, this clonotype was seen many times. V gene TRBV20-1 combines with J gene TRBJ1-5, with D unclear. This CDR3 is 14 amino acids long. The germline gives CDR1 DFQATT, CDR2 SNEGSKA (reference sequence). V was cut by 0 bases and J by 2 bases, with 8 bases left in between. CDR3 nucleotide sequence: TGCAGTGCTAGAGATCCGGAGGGCAATCAGCCCCAGCATTTT. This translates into CSARDPEGNQPQHF.

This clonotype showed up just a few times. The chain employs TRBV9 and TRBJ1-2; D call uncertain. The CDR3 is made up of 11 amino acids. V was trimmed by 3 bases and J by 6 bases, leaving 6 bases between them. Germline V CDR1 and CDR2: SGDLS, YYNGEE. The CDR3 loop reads CASSAADGYTF. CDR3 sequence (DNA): TGTGCCAGCAGCGCAGCAGATGGCTACACCTTC.

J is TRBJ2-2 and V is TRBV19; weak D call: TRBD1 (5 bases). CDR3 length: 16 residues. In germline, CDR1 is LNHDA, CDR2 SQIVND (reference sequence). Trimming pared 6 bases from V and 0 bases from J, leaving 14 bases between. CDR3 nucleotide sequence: TGTGCCAGTAGAAAAGTAGGGGTATCGAACACCGGGGAGCTGTTTTTT. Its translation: CASRKVGVSNTGELFF.

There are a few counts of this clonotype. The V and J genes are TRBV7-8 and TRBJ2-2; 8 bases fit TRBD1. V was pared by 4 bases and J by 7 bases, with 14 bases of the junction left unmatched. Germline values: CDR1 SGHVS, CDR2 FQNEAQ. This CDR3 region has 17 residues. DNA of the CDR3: TGTGCCAGCAGCTCAGGTGGTTTAGACAGGGGATTCGGGGAGCTGTTTTTT. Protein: CASSSGGLDRGFGELFF.

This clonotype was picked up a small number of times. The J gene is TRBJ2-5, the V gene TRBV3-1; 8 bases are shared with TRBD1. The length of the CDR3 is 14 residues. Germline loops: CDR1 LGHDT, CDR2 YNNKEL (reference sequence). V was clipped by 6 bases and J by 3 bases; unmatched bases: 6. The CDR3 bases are TGTGCCAGCAGTCCGACAGGGGAGAAAGAGACCCAGTACTTC. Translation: CASSPTGEKETQYF.

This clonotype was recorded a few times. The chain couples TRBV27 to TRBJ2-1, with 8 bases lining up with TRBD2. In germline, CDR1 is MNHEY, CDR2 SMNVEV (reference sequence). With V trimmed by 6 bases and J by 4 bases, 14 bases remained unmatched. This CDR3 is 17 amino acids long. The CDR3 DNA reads TGTGCCAGCAGCAGGCCCCCGGGAGGGTTAGGTTACAATGAGCAGTTCTTC. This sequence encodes CASSRPPGGLGYNEQFF.

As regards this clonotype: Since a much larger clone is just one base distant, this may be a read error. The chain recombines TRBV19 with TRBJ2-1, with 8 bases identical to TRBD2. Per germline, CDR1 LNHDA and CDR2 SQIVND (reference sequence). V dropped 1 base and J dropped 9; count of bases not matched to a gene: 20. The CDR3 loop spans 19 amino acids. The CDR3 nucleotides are TGTGCCAGTAGTATAGTATTTAGGCGGGAGGACCGAACGAAGGCTGAGCAGTTCTTC. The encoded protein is CASSIVFRREDRTKAEQFF.

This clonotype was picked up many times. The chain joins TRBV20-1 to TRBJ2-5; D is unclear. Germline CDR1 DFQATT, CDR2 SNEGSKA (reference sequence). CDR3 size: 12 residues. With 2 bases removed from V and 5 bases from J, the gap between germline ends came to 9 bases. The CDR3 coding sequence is TGCAGTGCTAGACTAGTTCGGGAGACCCAGTACTTC. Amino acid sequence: CSARLVRETQYF.

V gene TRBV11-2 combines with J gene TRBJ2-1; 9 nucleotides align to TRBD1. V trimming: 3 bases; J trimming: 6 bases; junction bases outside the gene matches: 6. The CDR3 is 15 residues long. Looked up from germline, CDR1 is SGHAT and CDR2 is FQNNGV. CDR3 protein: CASSFWDRASNEQFF. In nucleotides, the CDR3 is TGTGCCAGCAGCTTCTGGGACAGGGCCTCCAATGAGCAGTTCTTC. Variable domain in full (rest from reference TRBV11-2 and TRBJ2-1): EAGVAQSPRYKIIEKRQSVAFWCNPISGHATLYWYQQILGQGPKLLIQFQNNGVVDDSQLPKDRFSAERLKGVDSTLKIQPAKLEDSAVYLCASSFWDRASNEQFFGPGTRLTVL.

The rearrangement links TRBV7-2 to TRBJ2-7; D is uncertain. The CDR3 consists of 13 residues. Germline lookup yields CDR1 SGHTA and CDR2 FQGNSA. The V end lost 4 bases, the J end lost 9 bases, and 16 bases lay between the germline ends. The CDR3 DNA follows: TGTGCCAGCAGCTCACCAGCGTACAGCTTGCAGTACTTC. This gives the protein CASSSPAYSLQYF.

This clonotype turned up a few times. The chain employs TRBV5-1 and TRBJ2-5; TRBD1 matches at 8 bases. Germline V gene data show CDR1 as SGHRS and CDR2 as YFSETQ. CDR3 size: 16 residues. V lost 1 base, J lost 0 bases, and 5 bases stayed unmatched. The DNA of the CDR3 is TGCGCCAGCAGCTTGACAGGACAGGGACACCAAGAGACCCAGTACTTC. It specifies CASSLTGQGHQETQYF.

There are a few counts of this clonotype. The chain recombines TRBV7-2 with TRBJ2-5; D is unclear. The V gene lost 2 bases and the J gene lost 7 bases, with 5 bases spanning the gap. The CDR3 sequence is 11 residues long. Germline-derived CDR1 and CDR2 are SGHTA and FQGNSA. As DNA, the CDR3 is TGTGCCAGCAGCTTAAGGATGACCCAGTACTTC. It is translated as CASSLRMTQYF.